This T cell receptor (beta chain) is from a study of CD8 T cells in ankylosing spondylitis. V lost 11 bases, J lost 2 bases, and 10 bases lay in between. Germline V gives CDR1 ENHRY, CDR2 SYGVKD. This CDR3 is 11 amino acids long. TCRdb used MiXCR to reprocess the 5' RACE reads, holding one entry per CDR3 protein. The data contain about 320,000 distinct CDR3 sequences, around 10% of them singletons. This clonotype was counted a few times. The clonotype comes from a female donor with ankylosing spondylitis or in good health (not recorded which). Sequencing used blood, either unsorted or a sorted T cell fraction (not recorded which). This sequence joins TRBV10-3 and TRBJ2-7; D is unresolved. CDR3 coding DNA: TGTGCCTCCAGAGAGGCCTACGAGCAGTACTTC. It specifies CASREAYEQYF.